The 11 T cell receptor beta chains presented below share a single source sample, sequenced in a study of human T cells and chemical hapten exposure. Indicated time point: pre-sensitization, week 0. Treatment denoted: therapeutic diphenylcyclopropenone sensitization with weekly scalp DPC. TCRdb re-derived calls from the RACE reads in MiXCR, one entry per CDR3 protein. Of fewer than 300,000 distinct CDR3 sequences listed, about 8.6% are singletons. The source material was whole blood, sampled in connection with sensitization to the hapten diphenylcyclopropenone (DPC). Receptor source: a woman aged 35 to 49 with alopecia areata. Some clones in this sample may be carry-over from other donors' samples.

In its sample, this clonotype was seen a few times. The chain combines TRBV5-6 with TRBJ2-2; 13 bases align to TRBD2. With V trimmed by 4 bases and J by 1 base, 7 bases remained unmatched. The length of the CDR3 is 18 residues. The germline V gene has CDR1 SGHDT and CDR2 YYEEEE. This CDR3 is CASSPIGLAGENTGELFF. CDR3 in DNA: TGTGCCAGCAGCCCGATCGGACTAGCGGGAGAGAACACCGGGGAGCTGTTTTTT. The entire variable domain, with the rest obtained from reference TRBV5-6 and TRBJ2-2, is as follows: DAGVTQSPTHLIKTRGQQVTLRCSPKSGHDTVSWYQQALGQGPQFIFQYYEEEERQRGNFPDRFSGHQFPNYSSELNVNALLLGDSALYLCASSPIGLAGENTGELFFGEGSRLTVL.

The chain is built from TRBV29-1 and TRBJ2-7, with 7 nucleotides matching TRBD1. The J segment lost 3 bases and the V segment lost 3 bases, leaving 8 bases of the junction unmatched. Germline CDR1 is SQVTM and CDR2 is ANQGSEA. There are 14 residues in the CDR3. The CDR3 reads CSVDITGAHYEQYF. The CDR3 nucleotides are TGCAGCGTTGATATAACAGGGGCCCACTACGAGCAGTACTTC.

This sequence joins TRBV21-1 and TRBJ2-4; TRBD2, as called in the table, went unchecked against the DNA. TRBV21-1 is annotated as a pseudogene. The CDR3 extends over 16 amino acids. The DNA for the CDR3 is TGTGCCAGCAGCAAACAGGAGGGTGCAGCCAAAAACATTCAGTACTTC. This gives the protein CASSKQEGAAKNIQYF.

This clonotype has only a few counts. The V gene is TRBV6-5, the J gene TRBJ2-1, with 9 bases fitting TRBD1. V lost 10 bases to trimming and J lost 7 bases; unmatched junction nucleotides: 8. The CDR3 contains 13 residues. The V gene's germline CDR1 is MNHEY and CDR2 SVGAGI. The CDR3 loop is CATRDRVLNEQFF. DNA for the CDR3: TGTGCCACCCGGGACAGGGTCTTAAATGAGCAGTTCTTC.

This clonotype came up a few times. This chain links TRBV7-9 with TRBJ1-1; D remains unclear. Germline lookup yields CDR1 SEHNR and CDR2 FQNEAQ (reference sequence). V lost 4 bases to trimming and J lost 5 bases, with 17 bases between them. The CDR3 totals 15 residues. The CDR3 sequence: CASSSPGEGFTEAFF. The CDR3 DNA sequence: TGTGCCAGCAGCTCCCCCGGAGAGGGCTTTACTGAAGCTTTCTTT.

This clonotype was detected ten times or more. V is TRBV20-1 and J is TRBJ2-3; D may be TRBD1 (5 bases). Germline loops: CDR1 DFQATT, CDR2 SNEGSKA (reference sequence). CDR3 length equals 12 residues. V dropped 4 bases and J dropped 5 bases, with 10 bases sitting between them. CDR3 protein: CSATRGKDTQYF. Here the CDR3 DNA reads TGCAGTGCTACTAGGGGCAAAGATACGCAGTATTTT.

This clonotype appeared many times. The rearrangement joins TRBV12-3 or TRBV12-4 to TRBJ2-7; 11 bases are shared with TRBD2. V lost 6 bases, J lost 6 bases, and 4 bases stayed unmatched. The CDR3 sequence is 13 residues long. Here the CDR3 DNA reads TGTGCCAGCAGCTCGGGACTAGCGGTCGAGCAGTACTTC. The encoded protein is CASSSGLAVEQYF.

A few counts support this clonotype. CDR3 bases: TGCAGTGCTAGAGATGGGGCGGGAGGGCCGTCCACGCAGTATTTT. Protein product: CSARDGAGGPSTQYF. The V call is TRBV20-1, the J call TRBJ2-3, with TRBD2 identical over 9 bases. Germline lookup yields CDR1 DFQATT and CDR2 SNEGSKA (reference sequence). The CDR3 has 15 residues. Unmatched junction bases numbered 10, after V lost 0 bases and J lost 9 bases.

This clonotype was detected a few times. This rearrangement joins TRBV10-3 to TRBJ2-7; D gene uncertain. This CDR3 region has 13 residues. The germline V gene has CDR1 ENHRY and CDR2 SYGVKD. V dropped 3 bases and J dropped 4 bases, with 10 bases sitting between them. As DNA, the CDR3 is TGTGCCATCAGTGATGGGGTGCGTTACGAGCAGTACTTC. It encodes CAISDGVRYEQYF.

The CDR3 is CASRRTGGRAQPQHF. The CDR3, as DNA: TGTGCCAGCAGAAGGACAGGGGGTCGAGCGCAGCCCCAGCATTTT. The V call is TRBV6-2 or TRBV6-3, the J call TRBJ1-5; 10 nucleotides match TRBD1. CDR3 length: 15 residues. The germline CDR1 and CDR2 sequences are MNHEY and SVGEGT. Unmatched junction bases numbered 9, after V lost 6 bases and J lost 7 bases.

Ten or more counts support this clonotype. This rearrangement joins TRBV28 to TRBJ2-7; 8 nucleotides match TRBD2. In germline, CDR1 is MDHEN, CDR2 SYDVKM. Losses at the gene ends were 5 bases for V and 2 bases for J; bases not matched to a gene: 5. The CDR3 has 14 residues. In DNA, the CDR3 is TGTGCCAGCAGTCCGCCGGGAGGGCCCTACGAGCAGTACTTC. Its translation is CASSPPGGPYEQYF.